The rows below give T cell receptor beta chains drawn from one sample of a study of blood T cell repertoires in COVID-19. Here immunoSEQ multiplex PCR was the method, and the copy in TCRdb shows in-frame clones only, minus some. The data hold more than 40,000 clones, with about nine tenths observed a single time. Sequencing used peripheral blood. The receptors derive from a man in his 70s with acute or convalescent COVID-19. CDR3s include the opening cysteine and the closing phenylalanine or tryptophan. The D gene is left open where the match is weak. Not all rows give a size; the values are once, few, many and, for expanded clones, a class.

v_call: TRBV7-6
j_call: TRBJ2-3
d_call: TRBD2
clone_size: -
cdr3_aa: CASSARGLAGDTDTQYF
cdr3_nt: TGTGCCAGCAGCGCTAGGGGACTAGCGGGGGACACAGATACGCAGTATTTT

v_call: TRBV30
j_call: TRBJ1-1
d_call: -
clone_size: -
cdr3_aa: CAWSLLGAALTYTEAFF
cdr3_nt: TGTGCCTGGAGTCTTCTGGGGGCCGCATTGACATACACTGAAGCTTTCTTT

v_call: TRBV7-9
j_call: TRBJ2-5
d_call: -
clone_size: -
cdr3_aa: CASSSSGTGRGTQYF
cdr3_nt: TGTGCCAGCAGCTCGTCCGGGACCGGGCGGGGGACCCAGTACTTC

v_call: TRBV7-3
j_call: TRBJ2-1
d_call: TRBD1
clone_size: once
cdr3_aa: CASSLRGQGDEQFF
cdr3_nt: TGTGCCAGCAGCTTAAGGGGACAGGGGGACGAGCAGTTCTTC

v_call: TRBV9
j_call: TRBJ2-5
d_call: TRBD1
clone_size: -
cdr3_aa: CASSVEGTGRETQYF
cdr3_nt: TGTGCCAGCAGCGTAGAGGGGACAGGGCGAGAGACCCAGTACTTC

v_call: TRBV19
j_call: TRBJ1-2
d_call: TRBD1
clone_size: -
cdr3_aa: CASSIPGQGSGYTF
cdr3_nt: TGTGCCAGTAGTATACCGGGACAGGGGAGCGGCTACACCTTC

v_call: TRBV7-2
j_call: TRBJ2-5
d_call: TRBD2
clone_size: -
cdr3_aa: CASSSGLASAPQYF
cdr3_nt: TGTGCCAGCAGCTCGGGACTAGCGAGTGCGCCCCAGTACTTC

v_call: TRBV7-2
j_call: TRBJ2-1
d_call: TRBD1
clone_size: -
cdr3_aa: CASSSWGTGNENEQFF
cdr3_nt: TGTGCCAGCAGCTCATGGGGGACAGGGAATGAAAATGAGCAGTTCTTC

v_call: TRBV3-1/TRBV3-2
j_call: TRBJ2-1
d_call: -
clone_size: -
cdr3_aa: CASSQDLLAGEQFF
cdr3_nt: TGTGCCAGCAGCCAAGATTTACTAGCCGGAGAGCAGTTCTTC

v_call: TRBV11-2
j_call: TRBJ2-7
d_call: -
clone_size: -
cdr3_aa: CASSFIHYEQYF
cdr3_nt: TGTGCCAGCAGCTTTATACACTACGAGCAGTACTTC

v_call: TRBV11-3
j_call: TRBJ1-6
d_call: TRBD1
clone_size: -
cdr3_aa: CASSLPGQGSNSPLHF
cdr3_nt: TGTGCCAGCAGCTTACCAGGACAGGGGAGTAATTCACCCCTCCACTTT

v_call: TRBV6-5
j_call: TRBJ1-6
d_call: -
clone_size: -
cdr3_aa: CASRVSTGSPLHF
cdr3_nt: TGTGCCAGCCGGGTTTCGACGGGGTCACCCCTCCACTTT

v_call: TRBV5-1
j_call: TRBJ1-1
d_call: TRBD1
clone_size: -
cdr3_aa: CASSLGDRVWEGAFF
cdr3_nt: TGCGCCAGCAGCTTGGGAGACAGGGTATGGGAAGGAGCTTTCTTT

v_call: TRBV28
j_call: TRBJ1-6
d_call: -
clone_size: -
cdr3_aa: CASSLLAYNSPLHF
cdr3_nt: TGTGCCAGCAGTTTACTAGCCTATAATTCACCCCTCCACTTT

v_call: TRBV6-6
j_call: TRBJ2-5
d_call: -
clone_size: -
cdr3_aa: CASSSVETQYF
cdr3_nt: TGTGCCAGCAGTAGCGTAGAGACCCAGTACTTC

v_call: TRBV6-2/TRBV6-3
j_call: TRBJ2-3
d_call: -
clone_size: -
cdr3_aa: CASSYAAGWADTQYF
cdr3_nt: TGTGCCAGCAGTTACGCGGCGGGGTGGGCAGATACGCAGTATTTT

v_call: TRBV25-1
j_call: TRBJ2-3
d_call: TRBD1
clone_size: -
cdr3_aa: CASRTGQGTDTQYF
cdr3_nt: TGTGCCAGCAGGACAGGACAGGGCACAGATACGCAGTATTTT

v_call: TRBV25-1
j_call: TRBJ2-1
d_call: TRBD2
clone_size: -
cdr3_aa: CASGGEHEQFF
cdr3_nt: TGTGCCAGCGGGGGGGAGCATGAGCAGTTCTTC

v_call: TRBV19
j_call: TRBJ2-1
d_call: TRBD2
clone_size: -
cdr3_aa: CASSMGSGRDEQFF
cdr3_nt: TGTGCCAGTAGTATGGGTAGCGGGAGGGATGAGCAGTTCTTC

v_call: TRBV9
j_call: TRBJ1-6
d_call: -
clone_size: -
cdr3_aa: CASSHIGPNSPLHF
cdr3_nt: TGTGCCAGCAGCCACATTGGTCCGAATTCACCCCTCCACTTT

v_call: TRBV7-9
j_call: TRBJ2-1
d_call: TRBD1
clone_size: -
cdr3_aa: CASSKGQGAGDEQFF
cdr3_nt: TGTGCCAGCAGCAAGGGACAGGGGGCAGGGGATGAGCAGTTCTTC

v_call: TRBV4-3
j_call: TRBJ2-1
d_call: TRBD2
clone_size: -
cdr3_aa: CASSHTSGGANNEQFF
cdr3_nt: TGCGCCAGCAGCCACACTAGCGGGGGGGCAAACAATGAGCAGTTCTTC

v_call: TRBV6-5
j_call: TRBJ2-1
d_call: -
clone_size: -
cdr3_aa: CASSYSKGADEQFF
cdr3_nt: TGTGCCAGCAGTTACTCGAAAGGGGCGGATGAGCAGTTCTTC

v_call: TRBV19
j_call: TRBJ1-4
d_call: TRBD1
clone_size: -
cdr3_aa: CASSGTGQGFLKLFF
cdr3_nt: TGTGCCAGTAGTGGTACGGGACAGGGGTTTTTAAAACTGTTTTTT

v_call: TRBV9
j_call: TRBJ1-6
d_call: -
clone_size: -
cdr3_aa: CASSVVADNSPLHF
cdr3_nt: TGTGCCAGCAGCGTAGTCGCAGATAATTCACCCCTCCACTTT

v_call: TRBV5-1
j_call: TRBJ1-3
d_call: -
clone_size: -
cdr3_aa: CASRFGGAGNTIYF
cdr3_nt: TGCGCCAGCAGGTTCGGGGGAGCTGGAAACACCATATATTTT

v_call: TRBV29-1
j_call: TRBJ1-2
d_call: -
clone_size: -
cdr3_aa: CSVEGPGGGYTF
cdr3_nt: TGCAGCGTTGAAGGGCCTGGAGGTGGCTACACCTTC

v_call: TRBV9
j_call: TRBJ2-3
d_call: -
clone_size: -
cdr3_aa: CASSLFESTDTQYF
cdr3_nt: TGTGCCAGCAGCCTATTTGAGAGCACAGATACGCAGTATTTT

v_call: TRBV25-1
j_call: TRBJ2-6
d_call: -
clone_size: -
cdr3_aa: CASSGAGSSGANVLTF
cdr3_nt: TGTGCCAGCAGTGGGGCAGGATCCTCTGGGGCCAACGTCCTGACTTTC

v_call: TRBV5-1
j_call: TRBJ2-7
d_call: TRBD1
clone_size: -
cdr3_aa: CASSPEGTGAYEQYF
cdr3_nt: TGCGCCAGCAGCCCCGAGGGGACAGGAGCCTACGAGCAGTACTTC

v_call: TRBV19
j_call: TRBJ1-2
d_call: -
clone_size: -
cdr3_aa: CASSMGLTDYGYTF
cdr3_nt: TGTGCCAGTAGTATGGGATTGACAGATTATGGCTACACCTTC

v_call: TRBV6-4
j_call: TRBJ1-6
d_call: TRBD1
clone_size: -
cdr3_aa: CASSDQPIGQGISPLHF
cdr3_nt: TGTGCCAGCAGTGACCAACCCATAGGACAGGGGATATCACCCCTCCACTTT

v_call: TRBV2
j_call: TRBJ2-2
d_call: -
clone_size: -
cdr3_aa: CASSESRAGELFF
cdr3_nt: TGTGCCAGCAGTGAATCGAGAGCCGGGGAGCTGTTTTTT

v_call: TRBV3-1/TRBV3-2
j_call: TRBJ2-2
d_call: -
clone_size: -
cdr3_aa: CASSQATRVANTGELFF
cdr3_nt: TGTGCCAGCAGCCAAGCTACTAGGGTCGCGAACACCGGGGAGCTGTTTTTT

v_call: TRBV14
j_call: TRBJ2-1
d_call: TRBD2
clone_size: -
cdr3_aa: CASSPWASGATYNEQFF
cdr3_nt: TGTGCCAGCAGCCCCTGGGCTAGCGGGGCCACTTATAATGAGCAGTTCTTC

v_call: TRBV7-9
j_call: TRBJ1-6
d_call: -
clone_size: -
cdr3_aa: CASSYPAGIPNSPLHF
cdr3_nt: TGTGCCAGCAGCTATCCCGCAGGGATACCCAATTCACCCCTCCACTTT

v_call: TRBV5-1
j_call: TRBJ2-7
d_call: TRBD2
clone_size: -
cdr3_aa: CASSLTAGVRYEQYF
cdr3_nt: TGCGCCAGCAGCTTGACGGCGGGGGTCCGCTACGAGCAGTACTTC

v_call: TRBV27
j_call: TRBJ1-6
d_call: -
clone_size: -
cdr3_aa: CASSLEGYNSPLHF
cdr3_nt: TGTGCCAGCAGTTTAGAGGGATATAATTCACCCCTCCACTTT

v_call: TRBV18
j_call: TRBJ2-7
d_call: TRBD1
clone_size: -
cdr3_aa: CASSPGQGVPSYEQYF
cdr3_nt: TGTGCCAGCTCACCGGGACAGGGGGTTCCCTCCTACGAGCAGTACTTC

v_call: TRBV7-2
j_call: TRBJ1-5
d_call: -
clone_size: -
cdr3_aa: CASSLGLSNQPQHF
cdr3_nt: TGTGCCAGCAGCTTAGGGCTTAGCAATCAGCCCCAGCATTTT